A selection of T cell receptor beta chains follows, all from one sample in a study of Graves' ophthalmopathy and Graves' hyperthyroidism. TCRdb reprocessed the multiplex PCR reads with MiXCR, giving one entry per CDR3 protein. Of 360,000 or so distinct CDR3 sequences in the sample, around 18% were seen once. The source material was peripheral blood. The source is a woman aged 18-29 years with Graves' ophthalmopathy. The CDR3 runs from the conserved cysteine through the conserved F or W. The D gene is left open where the match is weak. Size values are once, few and many counts, or a class for expanded clones, and some rows have none.

v_call	clone_size	j_call	cdr3_length	d_call	cdr3_aa	cdr3_nt
TRBV12-3/TRBV12-4	many	TRBJ2-2	15	TRBD1	CASSWTGLGGGELFF	TGTGCCAGCAGTTGGACAGGGTTGGGGGGCGGGGAGCTGTTTTTT
TRBV7-9	many	TRBJ1-2	16	.	CASSFLQGSYNYGYTF	TGTGCCAGCAGCTTCCTACAGGGCTCTTATAACTATGGCTACACCTTC
TRBV29-1	many	TRBJ2-2	13	.	CSVVPANTGELFF	TGCAGCGTTGTCCCCGCGAACACCGGGGAGCTGTTTTTT
TRBV28	.	TRBJ1-1	13	.	CASSQDVPGKAFF	TGTGCCAGCAGCCAAGATGTACCCGGTAAAGCTTTCTTT
TRBV6-2/TRBV6-3	few	TRBJ2-2	15	.	CASSYETTNTGELFF	TGTGCCAGCAGTTACGAGACTACGAACACCGGGGAGCTGTTTTTT
TRBV19	many	TRBJ2-5	15	TRBD2	CASRSLAGFQETQYF	TGTGCCAGTAGGAGTCTAGCGGGGTTCCAAGAGACCCAGTACTTC
TRBV12-3/TRBV12-4	many	TRBJ1-1	13	.	CASTFLQNTEAFF	TGTGCCAGCACTTTTTTGCAAAACACTGAAGCTTTCTTT
TRBV28	many	TRBJ2-2	15	.	CASSLRRLDHPELFF	TGTGCCAGCAGTTTGCGGCGACTAGACCACCCGGAGCTGTTTTTT
TRBV20-1	many	TRBJ1-1	16	TRBD1	CSARERQGARNTEAFF	TGCAGTGCTAGAGAACGTCAGGGGGCAAGGAACACTGAAGCTTTCTTT
TRBV6-4	many	TRBJ2-6	18	TRBD1	CASTPRGQGVSGANVLTF	TGTGCCAGCACCCCACGGGGACAGGGAGTATCTGGGGCCAACGTCCTGACTTTC
TRBV4-3	many	TRBJ1-2	18	.	CASSQVPRRQLPNSGYTF	TGCGCCAGCAGCCAAGTACCTCGACGACAACTCCCCAATTCTGGCTACACCTTC
TRBV7-6	many	TRBJ2-2	16	TRBD2	CASSPELAGRTGELFF	TGTGCCAGCAGCCCCGAGCTAGCGGGGCGTACCGGGGAGCTGTTTTTT
TRBV2	many	TRBJ1-6	19	TRBD1	CASSRSPGQGGFFNSPLHF	TGTGCCAGCAGTCGGTCTCCGGGACAGGGAGGGTTCTTCAATTCACCCCTCCACTTT
TRBV12-3/TRBV12-4	many	TRBJ1-2	14	.	CASSVDGSLRGYTF	TGTGCCAGCAGTGTGGACGGCTCCCTGCGAGGCTACACCTTC
TRBV28	.	TRBJ2-7	14	TRBD2	CASRGGAGTYEQYF	TGTGCCAGCAGGGGAGGGGCGGGTACCTACGAGCAGTACTTC
TRBV6-1	many	TRBJ2-2	15	TRBD1	CASRERGRDTGELFF	TGTGCCAGCAGGGAAAGGGGGCGAGACACCGGGGAGCTGTTTTTT
TRBV29-1	many	TRBJ2-5	17	.	CSVDKGRFRDPQETQYF	TGCAGCGTTGACAAAGGAAGATTTAGGGACCCCCAAGAGACCCAGTACTTC